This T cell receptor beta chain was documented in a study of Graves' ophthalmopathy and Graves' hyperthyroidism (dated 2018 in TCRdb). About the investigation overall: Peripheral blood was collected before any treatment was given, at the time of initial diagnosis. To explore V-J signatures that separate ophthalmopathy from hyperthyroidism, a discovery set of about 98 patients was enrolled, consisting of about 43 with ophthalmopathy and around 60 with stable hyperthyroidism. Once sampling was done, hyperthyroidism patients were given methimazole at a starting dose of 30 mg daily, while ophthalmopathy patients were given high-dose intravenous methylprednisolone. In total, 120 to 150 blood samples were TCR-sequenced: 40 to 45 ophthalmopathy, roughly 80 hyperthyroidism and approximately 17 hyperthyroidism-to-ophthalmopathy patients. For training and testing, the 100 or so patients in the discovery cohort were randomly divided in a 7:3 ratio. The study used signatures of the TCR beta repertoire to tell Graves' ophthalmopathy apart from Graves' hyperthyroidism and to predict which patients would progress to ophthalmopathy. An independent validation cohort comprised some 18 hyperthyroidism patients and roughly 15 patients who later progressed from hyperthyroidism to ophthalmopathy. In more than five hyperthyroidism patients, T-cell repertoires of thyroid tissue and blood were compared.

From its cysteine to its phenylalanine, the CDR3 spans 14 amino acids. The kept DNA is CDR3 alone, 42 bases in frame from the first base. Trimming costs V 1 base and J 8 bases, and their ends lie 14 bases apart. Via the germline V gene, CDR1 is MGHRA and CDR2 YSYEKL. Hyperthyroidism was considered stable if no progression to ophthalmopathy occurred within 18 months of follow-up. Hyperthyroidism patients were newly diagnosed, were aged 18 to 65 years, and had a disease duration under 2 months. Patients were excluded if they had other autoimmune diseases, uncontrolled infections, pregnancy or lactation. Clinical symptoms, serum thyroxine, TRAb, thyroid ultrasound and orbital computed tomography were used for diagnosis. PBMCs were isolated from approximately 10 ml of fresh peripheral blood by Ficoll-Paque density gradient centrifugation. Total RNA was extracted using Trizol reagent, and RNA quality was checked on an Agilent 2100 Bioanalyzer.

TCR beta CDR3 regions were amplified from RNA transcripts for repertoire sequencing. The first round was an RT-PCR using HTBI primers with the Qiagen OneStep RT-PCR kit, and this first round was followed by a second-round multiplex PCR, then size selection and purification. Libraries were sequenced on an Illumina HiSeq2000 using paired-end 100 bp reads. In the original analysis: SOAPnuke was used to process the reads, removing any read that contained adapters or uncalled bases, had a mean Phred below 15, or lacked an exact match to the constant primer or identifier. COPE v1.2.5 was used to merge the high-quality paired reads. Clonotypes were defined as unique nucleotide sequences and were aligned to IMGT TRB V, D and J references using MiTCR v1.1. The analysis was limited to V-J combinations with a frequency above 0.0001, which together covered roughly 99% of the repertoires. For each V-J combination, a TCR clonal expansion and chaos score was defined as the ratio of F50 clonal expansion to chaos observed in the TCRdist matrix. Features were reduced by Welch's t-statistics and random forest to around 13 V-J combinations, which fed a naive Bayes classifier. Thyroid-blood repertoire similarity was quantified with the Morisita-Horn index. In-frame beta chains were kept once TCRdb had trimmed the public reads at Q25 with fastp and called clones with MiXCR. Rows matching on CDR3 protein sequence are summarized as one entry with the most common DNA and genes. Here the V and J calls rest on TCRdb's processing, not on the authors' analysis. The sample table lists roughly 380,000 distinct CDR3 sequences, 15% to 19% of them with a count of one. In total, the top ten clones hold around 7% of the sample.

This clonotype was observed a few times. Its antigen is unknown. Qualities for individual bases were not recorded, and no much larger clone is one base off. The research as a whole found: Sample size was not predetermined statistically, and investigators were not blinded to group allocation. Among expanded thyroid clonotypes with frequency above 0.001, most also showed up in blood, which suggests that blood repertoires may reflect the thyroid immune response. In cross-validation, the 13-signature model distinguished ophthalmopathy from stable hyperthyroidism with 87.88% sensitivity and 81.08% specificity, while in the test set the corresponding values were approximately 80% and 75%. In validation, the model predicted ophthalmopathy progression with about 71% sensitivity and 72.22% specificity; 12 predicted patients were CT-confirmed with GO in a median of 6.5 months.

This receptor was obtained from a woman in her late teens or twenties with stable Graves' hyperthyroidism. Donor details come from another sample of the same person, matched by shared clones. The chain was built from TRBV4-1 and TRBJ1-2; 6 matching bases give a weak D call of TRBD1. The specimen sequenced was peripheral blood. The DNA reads TGCGCCAGCAGCCAAGGCGGGGGCGAAATCGGCTACACCTTC. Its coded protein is CASSQGGGEIGYTF.